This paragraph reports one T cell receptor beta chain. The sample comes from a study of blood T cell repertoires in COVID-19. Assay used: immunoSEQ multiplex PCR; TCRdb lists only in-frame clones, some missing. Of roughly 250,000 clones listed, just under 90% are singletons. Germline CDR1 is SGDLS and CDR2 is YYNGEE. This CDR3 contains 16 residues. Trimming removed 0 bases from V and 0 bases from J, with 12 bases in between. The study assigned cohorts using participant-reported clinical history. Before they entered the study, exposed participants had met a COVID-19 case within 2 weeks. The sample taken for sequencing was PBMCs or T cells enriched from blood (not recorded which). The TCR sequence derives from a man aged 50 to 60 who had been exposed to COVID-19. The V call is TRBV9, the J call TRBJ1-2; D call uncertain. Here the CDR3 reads CASSVDRWGANYGYTF. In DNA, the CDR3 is TGTGCCAGCAGCGTAGATCGGTGGGGAGCTAACTATGGCTACACCTTC.